Listed here are 17 T cell receptor beta chains from one sample, sequenced in a study of type 1 regulatory T cells. The antigens of these receptors remain unknown. TCRdb reprocessed the reads with MiXCR, giving one entry per CDR3 protein. The sample has 40,000 to 50,000 distinct CDR3 sequences, 12% seen once. Material for sequencing was cultured non-Tr1 T cells, either the whole culture or a sorted T cell fraction (not recorded which). The source is a human donor in good health.

This clonotype was observed many times. The chain uses TRBV7-2 and TRBJ1-1, with D possibly being TRBD1 (5 bases). This CDR3 is built from 15 residues. The V and J ends lost 2 bases and 6 bases respectively, with 16 bases between them. Germline loops: CDR1 SGHTA, CDR2 FQGNSA. CDR3 region: CASSLPGIGVAEAFF. Written as DNA, the CDR3 is TGTGCCAGCAGCTTACCCGGGATAGGGGTGGCTGAAGCTTTCTTT.

This clonotype was recorded many times. The gene calls are TRBV11-2 and TRBJ2-3; no clear D gene. Trimming removed 1 base from V and 2 bases from J, with 7 bases in between. There are 14 residues in the CDR3. From germline, CDR1 is SGHAT and CDR2 FQNNGV. CDR3 residues: CASSLAQVTDTQYF. DNA of the CDR3: TGTGCCAGCAGCTTAGCGCAGGTCACAGATACGCAGTATTTT.

This clonotype was picked up many times. This chain links TRBV25-1 with TRBJ2-1, with TRBD2 matching over 11 bases. CDR1 and CDR2 (germline): MGHDK, SYGVNS. This CDR3 is 13 amino acids long. V gave up 4 bases and J gave up 9 bases; unmatched junction bases: 2. CDR3 bases: TGTGCCAGCAGTGCTCTAGCGGGGGGTGAGCAGTTCTTC. Amino acid sequence: CASSALAGGEQFF.

This clonotype has only a few counts. The chain combines TRBV5-4 with TRBJ2-5; D ambiguous. Trimming pared 2 bases from V and 3 bases from J, leaving 5 bases between. Germline V gene sequence: CDR1 SGHNT, CDR2 YYREEE (reference sequence). CDR3 size: 12 residues. Here the CDR3 reads CASSFGKETQYF. In nucleotides, the CDR3 is TGTGCCAGCAGCTTTGGGAAAGAGACCCAGTACTTC.

This clonotype occurred a few times. This chain uses TRBV11-3 with TRBJ2-2; 7 positions match TRBD1. The J segment lost 2 bases and the V segment lost 4 bases, leaving 4 bases of the junction unmatched. This CDR3 region has 15 residues. CDR1 SGHNT and CDR2 YENEEA come from the germline V gene. CDR3 coding DNA: TGTGCCAGCAGCTCCCGACAGGGTAACACCGGGGAGCTGTTTTTT. Translation: CASSSRQGNTGELFF.

This clonotype was seen many times. The genes are TRBV25-1 and TRBJ1-2, with D hard to call. The CDR3 sequence is 11 residues long. V was pared by 5 bases and J by 8 bases, with 9 bases between. In germline, CDR1 is MGHDK, CDR2 SYGVNS. CDR3 residues: CASSSWAGYTF. The CDR3 bases are TGTGCCAGCAGTAGCTGGGCGGGCTACACCTTC.

At least ten counts were recorded for this clonotype. The rearrangement uses TRBV29-1 and TRBJ1-4; a possible D gene is TRBD1 (5 bases). The CDR3 loop spans 13 amino acids. Trimming shortened V by 6 bases and J by 8 bases, and 16 bases separated the two germline ends. Germline CDR1 and CDR2: SQVTM and ANQGSEA. The CDR3 DNA reads TGCAGCGTCAGGGTTGGTGTTGAGGAAAAACTGTTTTTT. Its protein is CSVRVGVEEKLFF.

This clonotype has ten or more counts. This sequence joins TRBV27 and TRBJ2-1; 11 bases map to TRBD2. Germline V lookup: CDR1 MNHEY, CDR2 SMNVEV (reference sequence). V trimming: 2 bases; J trimming: 4 bases; junction bases outside the gene matches: 4. The CDR3 loop spans 16 amino acids. CDR3 protein: CASSLRGTSGYNEQFF. The DNA for the CDR3 is TGTGCCAGCAGTTTAAGAGGGACTAGCGGTTACAATGAGCAGTTCTTC.

This clonotype was seen at least ten times. The gene calls are TRBV12-3 or TRBV12-4 and TRBJ2-5; no reliable D call. Trimming removed 6 bases at V and 5 bases at J, with 10 bases between. This CDR3 spans 12 amino acids. For the CDR3, the DNA is TGTGCCAGCAGCTCCGGGCGGGAGACCCAGTACTTC. Protein: CASSSGRETQYF.

This clonotype was seen at least ten times. The chain joins TRBV27 to TRBJ2-7, with D possibly matching TRBD2 (5 bases). CDR1 is MNHEY and CDR2 is SMNVEV in the germline V gene (reference sequence). Trimming cost V 4 bases and J 6 bases, with 13 bases left between them. The CDR3 is 13 residues long. CDR3 region: CASSYRLPPEQYF. CDR3 DNA: TGTGCCAGCAGTTACCGACTACCACCCGAGCAGTACTTC.

This clonotype was counted ten times or more. The chain joins TRBV5-1 to TRBJ2-7; 10 nucleotides agree with TRBD2. In germline, CDR1 is SGHRS, CDR2 YFSETQ. V lost 5 bases, J lost 3 bases, and 8 bases stayed unmatched. The CDR3 spans 15 residues. CDR3 nucleotides: TGCGCCAGCAGAATAACAACTAGCGGGATCTACGAGCAGTACTTC. Translation: CASRITTSGIYEQYF.

As for this clonotype: A much larger clone differs from this one at a single base, so this may be a read error. The V call is TRBV15, the J call TRBJ1-5; 7 bases are shared with TRBD1. Unmatched junction bases numbered 7, after V lost 5 bases and J lost 3 bases. The V gene's germline CDR1 is LNHNV and CDR2 YYDKDF (reference sequence). This CDR3 is 15 amino acids long. The CDR3 reads CATSVVGGYNQPQHF. The CDR3, as DNA: TGTGCCACCAGCGTAGTAGGGGGCTACAATCAGCCCCAGCATTTT.

The chain joins TRBV29-1 to TRBJ2-5, with D hard to call. This CDR3 spans 11 amino acids. Trimming removed 0 bases from V and 5 bases from J, with 4 bases in between. Germline V gene data show CDR1 as SQVTM and CDR2 as ANQGSEA. CDR3 sequence reads: CSVEENETQYF. DNA for the CDR3: TGCAGCGTTGAAGAAAACGAGACCCAGTACTTC. Full variable domain (missing parts from reference TRBV29-1 and TRBJ2-5): SAVISQKPSRDICQRGTSLTIQCQVDSQVTMMFWYRQQPGQSLTLIATANQGSEATYESGFVIDKFPISRPNLTFSTLTVSNMSPEDSSIYLCSVEENETQYFGPGTRLLVL.

This clonotype appeared many times. This chain joins TRBV20-1 and TRBJ2-3; 11 nucleotides match TRBD2. Per the germline V gene, CDR1 is DFQATT and CDR2 is SNEGSKA (reference sequence). The CDR3 has 18 amino acids. V lost 3 bases to trimming and J lost 1 base; unmatched junction nucleotides: 12. The CDR3 DNA reads TGCAGTGCTAGTGGCGGGACTAGCGGAAACGCCCGCACAGATACGCAGTATTTT. Translation gives CSASGGTSGNARTDTQYF.

The V call is TRBV19, the J call TRBJ2-2; D unclear. This CDR3 spans 13 amino acids. Trimming cost V 11 bases and J 1 base, with 11 bases left between them. The germline V gene encodes CDR1 LNHDA and CDR2 SQIVND (reference sequence). This chain's CDR3 is CAGNSRNTGELFF. CDR3 DNA: TGTGCCGGTAATAGCAGGAACACCGGGGAGCTGTTTTTT.

This clonotype has a count of ten or more. A read error may account for a junction end that differs from germline. The chain uses TRBV29-1 and TRBJ2-3; unclear D gene. CDR3 size: 12 residues. Germline assignment: CDR1 SQVTM and CDR2 ANQGSEA. This CDR3 is CSVEDDADTQYF. CDR3 sequence (DNA): TGCAGCGTGGAAGACGATGCAGATACGCAGTATTTT.

The gene calls are TRBV12-3 or TRBV12-4 and TRBJ1-2; 11 bases match TRBD1. CDR3 length equals 14 residues. Trimming took 7 bases from V and 4 from J; bases not matched to a gene: 5. In nucleotides, the CDR3 is TGTGCCAGCACGGACAGGGGGCGCTTCTATGGCTACACCTTC. Its protein product is CASTDRGRFYGYTF.